The 30 T cell receptor beta chains below all came from one sample that was sequenced in a study of beta chain features in type 1 diabetes. Every bit of the isolated RNA underwent reverse transcription, so sequencing read expressed TCRB transcripts. The repertoire was sequenced with immunoSEQ multiplex PCR; TCRdb's copy has only in-frame clones and lacks some. The sample shows roughly 180,000 clones, about an eighth of them seen only once. Source material: central memory CD4+ T cells from blood. The receptors derive from a woman between 18 and 29 years old in good health.

V usage is TRBV25-1 and J usage is TRBJ2-7; D ambiguous. CDR1 is MGHDK, CDR2 SYGVNS, per germline. V dropped 3 bases and J dropped 5 bases, with 20 bases sitting between them. This CDR3 spans 16 amino acids. CDR3 sequence: CASSDPSVPGLHEQYF. In DNA form, the CDR3 reads TGTGCCAGCAGTGACCCCTCAGTACCTGGGCTCCACGAGCAGTACTTC.

This clone turned up a few times. The rearrangement links TRBV7-8 to TRBJ2-3, with D tentatively TRBD1 (5 bases). This CDR3 has 16 residues. Germline V gives CDR1 SGHVS, CDR2 FQNEAQ. Deletions cut 5 bases from V and 0 bases from J, with 15 bases between. CDR3 coding DNA: TGTGCCAGCAGCCGACAGTTACTGTTTAGCACAGATACGCAGTATTTT. This encodes CASSRQLLFSTDTQYF. The full variable domain, rest sourced from reference TRBV7-8 and TRBJ2-3, is GAGVSQSPRYKVAKRGQDVALRCDPISGHVSLFWYQQALGQGPEFLTYFQNEAQLDKSGLPSDRFFAERPEGSVSTLKIQRTQQEDSAVYLCASSRQLLFSTDTQYFGPGTRLTVL.

This clone was picked up a small number of times. The chain joins TRBV28 to TRBJ1-2; 7 bases map to TRBD1. Germline CDR1 MDHEN, CDR2 SYDVKM. This CDR3 comprises 15 residues. V shed 5 bases and J 1 base; nucleotides not matched to a gene: 7. As DNA, the CDR3 is TGTGCCAGCAGTGCGGGAGGGACAGTTAACTATGGCTACACCTTC. Translated, it gives CASSAGGTVNYGYTF.

The CDR3 loop reads CASRGTSNTEAFF. CDR3 nucleotide sequence: TGTGCCAGTAGAGGGACATCGAACACTGAAGCTTTCTTT. V and J are TRBV28 and TRBJ1-1; tentative D call: TRBD1 (6 bases). Trimming stripped 9 bases from V and 1 base from J, with 12 bases between. This CDR3 spans 13 amino acids. The V gene's germline CDR1 is MDHEN and CDR2 SYDVKM.

The rearrangement joins TRBV7-9 to TRBJ1-1; D is ambiguous. Germline CDR1 reads SEHNR; CDR2 reads FQNEAQ (reference sequence). The CDR3 has 14 amino acids. With 5 bases removed from V and 3 bases from J, the gap between germline ends came to 13 bases. The CDR3, as DNA: TGTGCCAGCAGCCTCTCCGGGATCGACACTGAAGCTTTCTTT. Its translation is CASSLSGIDTEAFF.

This clone has just a few counts. The chain carries TRBV28 and TRBJ2-7; 8 positions match TRBD1. Germline CDR1 is MDHEN and CDR2 is SYDVKM. This CDR3 is 17 amino acids long. Germline trimming cut 4 bases from V and 2 bases from J; bases unmatched to any gene: 13. The CDR3 loop is CASSYPIGQGQAYEQYF. DNA of the CDR3: TGTGCCAGCAGTTACCCGATAGGACAGGGACAAGCCTACGAGCAGTACTTC. Filled out from reference TRBV28 and TRBJ2-7, the complete variable domain reads DVKVTQSSRYLVKRTGEKVFLECVQDMDHENMFWYRQDPGLGLRLIYFSYDVKMKEKGDIPEGYSVSREKKERFSLILESASTNQTSMYLCASSYPIGQGQAYEQYFGPGTRLTVT.

This chain joins TRBV7-7 and TRBJ2-7; D possibly corresponds to TRBD1 (5 bases). Looked up from germline, CDR1 is SSHAT and CDR2 is FNYEAQ (reference sequence). This CDR3 region has 13 residues. V gave up 2 bases and J gave up 5 bases, with 10 bases separating them. The CDR3 nucleotides are TGTGCCAGCAGCTTATTTCAGGGCGACGAGCAGTACTTC. Translated, it gives CASSLFQGDEQYF.

The V and J genes are TRBV4-1 and TRBJ2-7; possibly TRBD2 for D (6 bases). The germline V gene encodes CDR1 MGHRA and CDR2 YSYEKL. The CDR3 consists of 13 residues. Trimming pared 0 bases from V and 9 bases from J, leaving 12 bases between. In nucleotides, the CDR3 is TGCGCCAGCAGCCAAGAGGGGGGTTCTTTGCAGTACTTC. Its protein is CASSQEGGSLQYF.

Regarding this clone: The sample carries other DNA sequences with the same CDR3. This chain links TRBV6-5 with TRBJ2-2, with D possibly TRBD1 on 5 matching bases. The CDR3 sequence is 14 residues long. Germline V gene lookup returns CDR1 MNHEY and CDR2 SVGAGI. V lost 6 bases and J 2 bases, leaving 10 bases between the germline ends. CDR3 sequence: CASRGRVNTGELFF. CDR3 DNA sequence: TGTGCCAGCAGAGGCAGGGTCAACACCGGGGAGCTGTTTTTT.

V gene TRBV6-1 combines with J gene TRBJ2-7, with D possibly matching TRBD1 (6 bases). The CDR3 sequence is 14 residues long. V lost 5 bases and J lost 2, with 13 bases in between. Germline CDR1 and CDR2: MNHNS and SASEGT. CDR3 bases: TGTGCCAGCAGTCGGGACACTCCCCCCTACGAGCAGTACTTC. Translation gives CASSRDTPPYEQYF.

The chain has TRBV2 and TRBJ1-1; 9 positions agree with TRBD1. The V segment lost 6 bases and the J segment 5 bases; nucleotides outside the gene matches: 1. Germline assignment: CDR1 SNHLY and CDR2 FYNNEI. The CDR3 spans 12 residues. CDR3 amino acids: CASSDRGTEAFF. The CDR3 DNA follows: TGTGCCAGCAGCGACAGGGGGACTGAAGCTTTCTTT. The whole variable domain, remainder taken from reference TRBV2 and TRBJ1-1, is EPEVTQTPSHQVTQMGQEVILRCVPISNHLYFYWYRQILGQKVEFLVSFYNNEISEKSEIFDDQFSVERPDGSNFTLKIRSTKLEDSAMYFCASSDRGTEAFFGQGTRLTVV.

This clone came up a few times. This sequence joins TRBV27 and TRBJ2-1; TRBD1 might be the D (6 bases). The V and J ends lost 6 bases and 7 bases respectively, with 13 bases between them. This CDR3 contains 13 residues. Germline lookup yields CDR1 MNHEY and CDR2 SMNVEV (reference sequence). The CDR3 reads CASSWTVGNEQFF. In DNA form, the CDR3 reads TGTGCCAGCAGCTGGACAGTGGGAAATGAGCAGTTCTTC.

The genes are TRBV30 and TRBJ1-1; D unclear. V was pared by 5 bases and J by 9 bases, with 16 bases between. The germline V gene encodes CDR1 GTSNPN and CDR2 SVGIG (reference sequence). The CDR3 contains 12 residues. CDR3 nucleotide sequence: TGTGCCTGGGGACTGCGGACCCCTCAAGCTTTCTTT. Translation gives CAWGLRTPQAFF.

This clone was seen at least ten times. The gene calls are TRBV28 and TRBJ2-7; no clear D gene. Germline lookup yields CDR1 MDHEN and CDR2 SYDVKM. This CDR3 region has 12 residues. V was shortened by 2 bases and J by 5 bases, with 7 bases between the two germline ends. The CDR3 spells CASSLAPNEQYF. The CDR3 coding sequence is TGTGCCAGCAGTTTAGCGCCAAACGAGCAGTACTTC.

This clone was counted between two and nine times. CDR3 protein: CASSTDTGQGYGYTF. For the CDR3, the DNA is TGTGCCAGCTCAACGGATACGGGACAGGGATATGGCTACACCTTC. The chain combines TRBV18 with TRBJ1-2; 9 nucleotides align to TRBD1. V shed 5 bases and J 5 bases; nucleotides not matched to a gene: 9. Looked up from germline, CDR1 is KGHSH and CDR2 is LQKENI. The CDR3 length is 15 residues.

V and J are TRBV29-1 and TRBJ1-1; D gene uncertain. The V gene's germline CDR1 is SQVTM and CDR2 ANQGSEA. The V end lost 7 bases, the J end lost 7 bases, and 16 bases lay between the germline ends. The CDR3 is 12 amino acids. CDR3 nucleotides: TGCAGCGGCCGGTGGAGGGTGGGTGAAGCTTTCTTT. Encoded protein: CSGRWRVGEAFF.

There are a few counts of this clone. The chain employs TRBV10-2 and TRBJ2-1; D ambiguous. The germline CDR1 and CDR2 sequences are WSHSY and SAAADI. This CDR3 spans 12 amino acids. V was shortened by 2 bases and J by 10 bases, with 9 bases between the two germline ends. CDR3: CASSEVEREQFF. For the CDR3, the DNA is TGCGCCAGCAGTGAGGTTGAGAGGGAGCAGTTCTTC.

With regard to this clone: This sample also contains other DNA sequences that code for the same CDR3. The genes are TRBV5-1 and TRBJ1-1, with 7 bases matching TRBD1. Germline V gene sequence: CDR1 SGHRS, CDR2 YFSETQ. V gave up 4 bases and J gave up 4 bases; unmatched junction bases: 7. The CDR3 spans 14 residues. Here the CDR3 DNA reads TGCGCCAGCAGCATCGGGACAGAGGGCACTGAAGCTTTCTTT. Its translation: CASSIGTEGTEAFF.

The gene calls are TRBV2 and TRBJ2-1; D possibly corresponds to TRBD1 (5 bases). The CDR3 consists of 12 residues. In germline, CDR1 is SNHLY, CDR2 FYNNEI. The germline V and J ends were trimmed by 7 bases and 5 bases, with 9 bases remaining between them. CDR3 nucleotide sequence: TGTGCCAGCAACAGGAGACACAATGAGCAGTTCTTC. Protein: CASNRRHNEQFF.

The gene calls are TRBV9 and TRBJ2-1; D may be TRBD2 (6 bases). The CDR3 totals 15 residues. V gave up 6 bases and J gave up 2 bases, with 15 bases separating them. CDR1 and CDR2 (germline): SGDLS, YYNGEE. In nucleotides, the CDR3 is TGTGCCAGCATGGGTCCGGGAGCTACCTACAATGAGCAGTTCTTC. Translation: CASMGPGATYNEQFF. Using reference TRBV9 and TRBJ2-1 for the parts outside the CDR3, the full variable domain is DSGVTQTPKHLITATGQRVTLRCSPRSGDLSVYWYQQSLDQGLQFLIQYYNGEERAKGNILERFSAQQFPDLHSELNLSSLELGDSALYFCASMGPGATYNEQFFGPGTRLTVL.

This clone was observed a handful of times. The chain carries TRBV9 and TRBJ2-1; 14 bases map to TRBD2. The CDR3 consists of 16 residues. Trimming took 4 bases from V and 8 from J; bases not matched to a gene: 8. From germline, CDR1 is SGDLS and CDR2 YYNGEE. CDR3 nucleotides: TGTGCCAGCAGCTTCGGGACTAGCGGGAGACTCGATGAGCAGTTCTTC. Translated, it gives CASSFGTSGRLDEQFF.

The V gene is TRBV27, the J gene TRBJ2-3, with 9 nucleotides matching TRBD2. V was clipped by 0 bases and J by 3 bases; unmatched bases: 7. Per the germline V gene, CDR1 is MNHEY and CDR2 is SMNVEV (reference sequence). This CDR3 is 17 amino acids long. The CDR3 is CASSLSRASGVTDTQYF. CDR3 sequence (DNA): TGTGCCAGCAGTTTATCGCGGGCTAGCGGGGTAACAGATACGCAGTATTTT.

This clone was counted between two and nine times. This chain uses TRBV30 with TRBJ1-2; 9 bases are shared with TRBD1. Germline lookup yields CDR1 GTSNPN and CDR2 SVGIG (reference sequence). CDR3 length equals 13 residues. Trimming at V came to 4 bases and at J to 4 bases, leaving 4 bases not matched to a gene. CDR3 residues: CAWTTGGGYGYTF. CDR3 nucleotides: TGTGCCTGGACGACAGGGGGGGGCTATGGCTACACCTTC.

Worth noting for this clone: The same CDR3 also results from other DNA sequences found in this sample. The V and J genes are TRBV28 and TRBJ2-7, with TRBD1 matching 9 bases. The V gene end was trimmed by 6 bases and the J gene end by 6 bases; junction bases not matched to a gene: 3. The germline CDR1 and CDR2 sequences are MDHEN and SYDVKM. This CDR3 is built from 12 residues. CDR3: CASRLTGGEQYF. The CDR3 bases are TGTGCCAGCAGATTGACAGGGGGCGAGCAGTACTTC.

This clone was counted only a few times. One junction end does not reproduce the germline sequence, and a read error may be involved. The DNA of the CDR3 is TGTGCTAGCAGCCCCGGGACAGGGGGATCCCAGGACGAGCAGTACTTC. Translated, it gives CASSPGTGGSQDEQYF. This chain joins TRBV7-7 and TRBJ2-7, with 11 bases matching TRBD1. The length of the CDR3 is 16 residues. The germline CDR1 and CDR2 sequences are SSHAT and FNYEAQ (reference sequence).

V usage is TRBV30 and J usage is TRBJ2-1, with D unclear. Germline lookup yields CDR1 GTSNPN and CDR2 SVGIG (reference sequence). This CDR3 is 11 amino acids long. V was cut by 2 bases and J by 8 bases, with 7 bases left in between. The CDR3 nucleotides are TGTGCCTGGAGTCTAATCCATGAGCAGTTCTTC. Residues: CAWSLIHEQFF. The whole variable domain, filled in from reference TRBV30 and TRBJ2-1, reads SQTIHQWPATLVQPVGSPLSLECTVEGTSNPNLYWYRQAAGRGLQLLFYSVGIGQISSEVPQNLSASRPQDRQFILSSKKLLLSDSGFYLCAWSLIHEQFFGPGTRLTVL.

This clone came up a few times. This chain uses TRBV29-1 with TRBJ2-3; 12 bases map to TRBD2. This CDR3 has 14 residues. The junction had 5 bases not matched to a gene; V was cut back by 6 bases and J by 4 bases. Germline V gives CDR1 SQVTM, CDR2 ANQGSEA. CDR3 coding DNA: TGCAGCGTGAGGACTAGCGGGACGGCAGATACGCAGTATTTT. It specifies CSVRTSGTADTQYF.

This clone came up a few times. V is TRBV7-2 and J is TRBJ2-3, with 7 bases lining up with TRBD2. The germline gives CDR1 SGHTA, CDR2 FQGNSA. Unmatched junction bases numbered 7, after V lost 5 bases and J lost 2 bases. This CDR3 contains 15 residues. The CDR3 nucleotides read TGTGCCAGCAGCCCCAGCGGGGTCCCCACAGATACGCAGTATTTT. It encodes CASSPSGVPTDTQYF.

This clone has a handful of counts. The CDR3 region has the DNA TGTGCCAGCGTCCGCGGACTAGCGGGAGGAACAGATACGCAGTATTTT. Protein: CASVRGLAGGTDTQYF. The V and J genes are TRBV13 and TRBJ2-3; 14 nucleotides align to TRBD2. The CDR3 covers 16 residues. The junction had 7 bases not matched to a gene; V was cut back by 8 bases and J by 3 bases. CDR1 and CDR2 from the germline V gene are PRHDT and FYEKMQ (reference sequence).

V gene TRBV27 combines with J gene TRBJ2-1; tentative D call: TRBD2 (6 bases). Trimming stripped 7 bases from V and 12 bases from J, with 19 bases between. Germline V CDR1 and CDR2: MNHEY, SMNVEV (reference sequence). This CDR3 has 13 amino acids. The CDR3 reads CASTRFGEEGQFF. CDR3 DNA sequence: TGTGCCAGCACCCGCTTTGGGGAGGAGGGGCAGTTCTTC.